This TCR beta chain originates from a study of cytomegalovirus exposure and HLA in healthy donors listed by TCRdb under 2017. General notes on the study: In an earlier analysis of about 560 of the donors, under 300 Gb of sequence data and some 100 million unique TCR beta sequences from 180 million or so T cells were reported. The aim of the study was to test whether cataloging public T cell receptors could identify signatures of past pathogen exposure. HLA typing included class I and class II loci at four-digit resolution. Roughly five DR-DQ haplotypes were handled as single units for association and clustering because linkage in the cohort was strong. In addition to the first cohort of 666 subjects, a separate validation cohort of approximately 130 different subjects was used. Among approximately 370 genotyped donors of the cohort, an average of about 240,000 unique TCR beta nucleotide sequences was sequenced per donor, of which about 19% were non-productive. All discovery cohort repertoires had been generated using a single sequencing platform. An early release covering around 630 HLA-typed donors comprised about 300 gigabases of sequencing data and roughly 85 million unique TCR sequences. A later analysis re-examined previously published TCR beta repertoires from just over 650 donors and added high-resolution HLA genotyping to investigate patterns of TCR occurrence. Donor age, sex, ethnicity and CMV serostatus were compiled together with the repertoire data. To decide whether each TCR beta V gene segment behaved as functional or pseudogenic, an earlier analysis of approximately 590 of the donors relied on high-throughput TCR beta sequencing. In the later analysis, no new phenotypic data were used to find candidate immune exposures; instead, reliance was placed on TCR beta sequences and their occurrence across donors. In a later genetic analysis, genome-wide SNP genotypes for about 55% of the 666 donors were used, and that subset was treated as a discovery cohort. Using immunosequencing, the study profiled T cell repertoires from fewer than 850 subjects and related those repertoires to cytomegalovirus serostatus. To predict cytomegalovirus infection status, the study brought together high-throughput TCR immunosequencing, statistical association of individual TCRs with disease status, and machine learning. The number of typed donors differed by locus: about 620-630 for A, B, C, DRB1 and DQB1; 522 for DQA1; 606 for DPA1; and some 430 for DPB1. Among the roughly 370 genotyped donors, 75% to 90% belonged to the genetic ancestry cluster associated with self-reported Caucasian donors. What the study reported, not specific to this receptor: In a later analysis, the rate of TCR association differed among HLA loci, with DRB1 alleles having the most associated TCRs and HLA-C alleles having the fewest. In vitro tests confirmed that a few of the cytomegalovirus-associated TCR beta chains recognize cytomegalovirus antigens. Most CMV-associated TCR beta chains appeared to be HLA-restricted in a later analysis, and the HLA associations seemed to be driven largely by CMV exposure. A later analysis reported that several top co-occurrence clusters appeared linked to parvovirus B19, influenza, CMV and Epstein-Barr virus. In a later genetic analysis, a missense DCLRE1C variant was associated with V-gene and J-gene trimming of TCR beta chains, and the association was replicated in an independent cohort. Approximately 18 rarely observed V segments, including chromosome 9 orphons, were excluded from the earlier analysis of 550 to 700 of the donors because counts were too low. The study listed approximately 150 TCR beta chains as associated with cytomegalovirus. A further reported finding was that TCR beta sequences accurately predicted the HLA-A and HLA-B alleles for most subjects in the first cohort. At a false discovery rate of 0.05, a later analysis linked around 15,000 TCR beta sequences to specific HLA alleles. A cluster of highly shared sequence variants was judged likely to represent a technical artifact of the sequencing pipeline. A later analysis found that HLA-associated TCR beta chains were more clonally expanded and had lower generation probabilities than equally common non-associated chains. It was suggested by the authors that the approach could potentially be generalized to other disease states and immunological phenotypes. The classifier was reported to diagnose cytomegalovirus status with high specificity and sensitivity in both the original cohort and the validation cohort. For the cohort, immune exposure information was limited to CMV serostatus. The 87-base-pair reads could not distinguish some IMGT-functional V segments, including TRBV6-2 and TRBV6-3, so those segments were excluded. HLA typing was unavailable for some donors at each locus, so association tests used only the typed subset. Only TCR beta chains were sequenced in this cohort, and the absence of alpha or paired-chain data limited detectable features. Assigning TCR associations to individual alleles was difficult when HLA alleles, especially DR and DQ, strongly co-occurred. Sequencing depth was assumed to be roughly uniform across donors in the presence/absence analyses, though that assumption may not hold. In an earlier analysis of roughly 560 of the donors, most TCR beta V segments were observed in productive rearrangements about 87% or about 30% of the time, broadly matching IMGT annotations. Correlated functional status among segregating V segments might reflect linkage disequilibrium, but an unknown experimental factor could not be ruled out. Most TCR sequences were observed very rarely across donors, whereas some public TCRs were present in many individuals. Compared with the approximately 700-donor mean, donors in an Asian-associated ancestry cluster had fewer N-insertions in productive TCRs, according to a later genetic analysis.

V lost 4 bases and J lost 2 bases, and the count of bases not matched to a germline gene is 13. The CDR3 spans 17 residues, from the cysteine through the phenylalanine. CDR3 DNA only is kept here, 51 bases in frame from base 1. From a lookup of the germline V gene, CDR1 and CDR2 are SGHRS and YFSETQ. Preparation of the library involved the immunoSEQ multiplex PCR assay. The multiplex PCR relied on a mix of 60 forward primers for TCR Vbeta segments and 13 reverse primers for TCR Jbeta segments. The CDR3 region of rearranged TCR beta genes was amplified from genomic DNA by a multiplex PCR assay. The amplified TCR beta libraries were sequenced on the Illumina HiSeq System as 87-base-pair reads. The source study handled its data this way. A later analysis counted around 72 million unique TCR beta chains across the 650 to 700 repertoires, and roughly 10 million of these chains were shared by at least two donors. A nearest-neighbor algorithm error-corrected the raw reads and collapsed the reads into unique sequences, merging closely related sequences to remove PCR and sequencing errors. To assign V, D and J gene segments, CDR3 sequences were aligned to IMGT reference sequences. For a sequence to be retained, a match of at least six nucleotides was required to both a V gene segment and a J gene segment. Rearrangements were called productive when the CDR3 lacked stop codons and stayed in frame with V and J; all others were non-productive. CDR3 was defined by IMGT convention, running from the second conserved V-encoded cysteine to the conserved J-encoded phenylalanine. In an earlier analysis of around 600 of the donors, sequences lacking an unambiguous match to a single V gene segment were excluded. In an earlier analysis of a few hundred of the donors, V segments were called functional above 56.7% productive rearrangements and were called segregating when the between-donor standard deviation exceeded 5%. A statistical classification framework was built for diagnosing cytomegalovirus status from the catalog of TCR beta chain sequences. V and J gene assignment, in a later analysis, came from comparing TCR nucleotide sequences with IMGT/GENE-DB human TR gene sequences. Using the TCRdist pipeline, a later analysis assigned CDR3 sequences along with most-parsimonious VDJ recombination scenarios. A later analysis defined each TCR beta chain by its CDR3 amino acid sequence plus V-gene family, and excluded reads lacking a unique V-gene family. A later analysis removed 592 highly shared, low-generation-probability nucleotide sequences to deal with suspected cross-contamination and a sequencing artifact. In a later analysis, a clonal expansion index for each public chain was calculated from normalized within-repertoire ranks of inferred template counts. In a later analysis, generation probabilities were computed using a VDJ recombination model fitted to out-of-frame rearrangements, and the results were checked against IGoR. In a later analysis, TCR-TCR, TCR-HLA and TCR-CMV co-occurrence was scored with hypergeometric tests, and a repertoire-size bias correction was applied to TCR pairs. In a later analysis, false discovery rates were estimated by permuting HLA or CMV assignments 20 times. A later analysis grouped co-occurring TCRs with DBSCAN, adding TCRdist sequence similarity when clustering within HLA-allele-positive subsets. Repertoires with fewer than 30,000 or more than 120,000 public chains, plus five repertoires with anomalous nucleotide sharing, were excluded from co-occurrence clustering. Entries here come from immuneACCESS through TCRdb and include only in-frame sequences with V and J called. Some clones fail to appear in such tables; in the studies checked, an unresolved V gene covers under half of the shortfall, and the cause of the remainder is unknown. Clonal size and the V and J genes are those of that table, whereas D and trimming came from the DNA. The sample has under 150,000 clones on record, approximately 80% of them singletons. The ten largest clones capture more than 0.9% of the sample.

Note on this clone: Its binding antigen is unknown. No qualities accompany the bases; no much larger clone lies one base away.

The cohort consisted of more than 650 healthy bone marrow donors. Cohort members were all nominally healthy when sampled, although unrecorded immune exposures were likely present. The donor was CMV seropositive and belonged to the group of about 290 seropositive cohort members. Each donor provided a peripheral blood sample, and peripheral blood mononuclear cells were used for TCR beta sequencing. Genomic DNA extraction from the blood cell samples was performed with the Qiagen DNeasy Blood Extraction Kit. This sequence originates from a male donor in good health and CMV-seropositive. The sequence links TRBV5-1 to TRBJ2-7, and 9 junction bases match TRBD2. Material for sequencing was PBMCs. The nucleotides read TGCGCCAGCAGCCCGCTGTGGCGACTAGCGGTCCCCTACGAGCAGTACTTC. This is translated as CASSPLWRLAVPYEQYF.